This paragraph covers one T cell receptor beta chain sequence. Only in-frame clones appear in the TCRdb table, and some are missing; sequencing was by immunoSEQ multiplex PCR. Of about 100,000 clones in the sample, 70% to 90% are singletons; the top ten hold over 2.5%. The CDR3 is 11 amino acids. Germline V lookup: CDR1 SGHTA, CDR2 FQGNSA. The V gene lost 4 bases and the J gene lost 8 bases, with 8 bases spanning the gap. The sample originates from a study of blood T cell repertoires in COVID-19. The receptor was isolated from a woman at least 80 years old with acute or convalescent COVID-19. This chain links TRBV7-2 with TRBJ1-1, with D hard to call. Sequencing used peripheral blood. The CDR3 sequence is CASSYGGEAFF. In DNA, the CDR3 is TGTGCCAGCAGCTACGGAGGAGAAGCTTTCTTT.